These T cell receptor beta chains were read from a single sample in a study of long-term antiretroviral therapy in people with HIV. Profiled with immunoSEQ multiplex PCR; TCRdb holds only in-frame clones, not every one. Of about 28,000 clones in the sample, 65% to 85% are singletons; the top ten hold 6.2%. The sample here was unsorted PBMCs, taken 0.4 years after starting antiretroviral therapy. These receptor sequences come from a man younger than 35 with HIV. Each CDR3 is given with its conserved first and last residue. The order of the fields is D gene, J gene, clone size, V gene, CDR3 DNA, CDR3 protein. A D gene is named only where the DNA matches it firmly. Size is omitted from some rows. Given values are once, few, many or a class for expanded clones.

>NA|TRBJ2-1|NA|TRBV6-1
TGTGCCAGCAGTGAAGAGGCCAGGGGCGCCTACAATGAGCAGTTCTTC
CASSEEARGAYNEQFF
>NA|TRBJ2-7|NA|TRBV4-3
TGCGCCAGCAGCCAAGCCTTCGTCAGCTCCTACGAGCAGTACTTC
CASSQAFVSSYEQYF
>NA|TRBJ1-4|NA|TRBV7-6
TGTGCCAGCAGCTTCTCTACAGAAGGGACCTCAACTAATGAAAAACTGTTTTTT
CASSFSTEGTSTNEKLFF
>NA|TRBJ1-1|once|TRBV4-3
TGCGCCAGCAGCCAGAAAAGAAGCCTGAACACTGAAGCTTTCTTT
CASSQKRSLNTEAFF
>NA|TRBJ1-1|NA|TRBV2
TGTGCCAGCAGGGTGCAGGAAAACACTGAAGCTTTCTTT
CASRVQENTEAFF
>TRBD1|TRBJ2-2|NA|TRBV14
TGTGCCAGCAGCGGATTAGATAGGGGGCCCGACGGGGAGCTGTTTTTT
CASSGLDRGPDGELFF
>NA|TRBJ2-7|NA|TRBV5-1
TGCGCCAGCACCGTGGGCGCGAGCTCCTACGAGCAGTACTTC
CASTVGASSYEQYF
>NA|TRBJ1-1|NA|TRBV5-1
TGCGCCAGCAGCTTACGACCAAGTTACCCCACTGAAGCTTTCTTT
CASSLRPSYPTEAFF
>TRBD2|TRBJ2-7|NA|TRBV28
TGTGCCAGCAGTTTGTCCCGGGAGGGGGTCTACGAGCAGTACTTC
CASSLSREGVYEQYF
>NA|TRBJ2-1|NA|TRBV7-8
TGTGCCAGCAGCTTATGGTCCTCGGGCAATGAGCAGTTCTTC
CASSLWSSGNEQFF
>NA|TRBJ2-3|NA|TRBV4-1
TGCGCCAGCAGCCAAGTACAGGGAGTAGGTACAGATACGCAGTATTTT
CASSQVQGVGTDTQYF
>TRBD1|TRBJ1-5|NA|TRBV28
TGTGCCAGCAGTCCGACAGGGGATGGGGGCAATCAGCCCCAGCATTTT
CASSPTGDGGNQPQHF
>NA|TRBJ2-7|NA|TRBV6-5
TGTGCCACCGGACCGTTCTCCTACGAGCAGTACTTC
CATGPFSYEQYF
>NA|TRBJ1-1|NA|TRBV5-4
TGTGCCAGCAGCAGACGGGACACTGAAGCTTTCTTT
CASSRRDTEAFF
>TRBD2|TRBJ2-3|NA|TRBV6-4
TGTGCCAGCAGTGACTCGGGGACTAGCGGCACAGATACGCAGTATTTT
CASSDSGTSGTDTQYF
>NA|TRBJ2-3|NA|TRBV28
TGTGCCAGCAGTCCTCCACAGGAGGGTGCAGATACGCAGTATTTT
CASSPPQEGADTQYF
>TRBD1|TRBJ2-7|NA|TRBV19
TGTGCCAGTAGTAGGGGGACAGCCTACGAGCAGTACTTC
CASSRGTAYEQYF
>TRBD2|TRBJ2-7|once|TRBV28
TGTGCCAGCAGCCCCGGACTAGCGGGATACTACGAGCAGTACTTC
CASSPGLAGYYEQYF
>NA|TRBJ2-2|few|TRBV5-6
TGTGCCAGCAGCCTCGGGACTTACACCGGGGAGCTGTTTTTT
CASSLGTYTGELFF